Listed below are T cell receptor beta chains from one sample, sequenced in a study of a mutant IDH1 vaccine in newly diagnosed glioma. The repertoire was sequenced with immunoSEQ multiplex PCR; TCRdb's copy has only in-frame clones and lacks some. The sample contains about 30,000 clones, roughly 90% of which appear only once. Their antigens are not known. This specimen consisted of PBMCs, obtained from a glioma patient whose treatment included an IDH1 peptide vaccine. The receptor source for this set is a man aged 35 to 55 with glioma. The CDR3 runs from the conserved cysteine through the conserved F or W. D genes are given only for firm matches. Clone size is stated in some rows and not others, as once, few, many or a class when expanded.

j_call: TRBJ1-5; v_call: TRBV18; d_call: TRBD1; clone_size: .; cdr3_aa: CASRQGKDEPQHF; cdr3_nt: TGTGCCAGCCGACAGGGGAAGGATGAGCCCCAGCATTTT
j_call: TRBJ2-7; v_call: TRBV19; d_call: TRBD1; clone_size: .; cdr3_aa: CASSRTGGSPTEQYF; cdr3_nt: TGTGCCAGTAGCCGGACAGGGGGCTCTCCAACCGAGCAGTACTTC
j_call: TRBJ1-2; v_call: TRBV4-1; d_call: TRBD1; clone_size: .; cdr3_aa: CASSQVDRGLYGYTF; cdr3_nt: TGCGCCAGCAGCCAAGTGGACAGGGGGCTCTATGGCTACACCTTC
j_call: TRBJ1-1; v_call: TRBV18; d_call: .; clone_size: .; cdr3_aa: CASSPLPNTEAFF; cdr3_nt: TGTGCCAGCTCACCACTCCCGAACACTGAAGCTTTCTTT
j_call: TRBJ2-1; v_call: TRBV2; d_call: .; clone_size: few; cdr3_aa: CASTAGTLLYNEQFF; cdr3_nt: TGTGCCAGCACCGCCGGGACTCTACTCTACAATGAGCAGTTCTTC
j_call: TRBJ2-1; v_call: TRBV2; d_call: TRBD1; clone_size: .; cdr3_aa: CASSRDRESYNEQFF; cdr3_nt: TGTGCCAGCAGTCGAGACAGGGAGTCCTACAATGAGCAGTTCTTC
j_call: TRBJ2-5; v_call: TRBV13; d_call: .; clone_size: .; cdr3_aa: CASSLRQGGGTQYF; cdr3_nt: TGTGCCAGCAGCCTACGACAGGGAGGGGGGACCCAGTACTTC
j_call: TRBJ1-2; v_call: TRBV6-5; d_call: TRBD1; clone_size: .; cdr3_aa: CASSYTGGIHGYTF; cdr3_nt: TGTGCCAGCAGTTACACAGGGGGGATCCATGGCTACACCTTC
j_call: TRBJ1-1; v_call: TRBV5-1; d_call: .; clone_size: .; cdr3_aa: CASAVDGQNTEAFF; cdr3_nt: TGCGCCAGCGCAGTAGACGGACAGAACACTGAAGCTTTCTTT
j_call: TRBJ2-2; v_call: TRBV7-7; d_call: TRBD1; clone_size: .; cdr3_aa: CASSSGTGVNTGELFF; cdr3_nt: TGTGCTAGCAGCTCCGGGACAGGGGTGAACACCGGGGAGCTGTTTTTT
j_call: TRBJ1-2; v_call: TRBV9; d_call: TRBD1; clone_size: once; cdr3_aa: CASSVGQGAGYGYTF; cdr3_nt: TGTGCCAGCAGCGTTGGACAGGGGGCAGGCTATGGCTACACCTTC
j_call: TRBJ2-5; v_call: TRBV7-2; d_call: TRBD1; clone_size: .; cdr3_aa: CASSYPGTGSQETQYF; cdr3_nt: TGTGCCAGCAGCTACCCCGGGACAGGGTCCCAAGAGACCCAGTACTTC
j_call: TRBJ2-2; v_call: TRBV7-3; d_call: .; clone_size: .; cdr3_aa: CASSLNGIGELFF; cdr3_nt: TGTGCCAGCAGCTTAAACGGAATCGGGGAGCTGTTTTTT
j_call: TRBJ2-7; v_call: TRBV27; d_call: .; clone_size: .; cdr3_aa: CASSLSIGDVSYEQYF; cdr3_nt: TGTGCCAGCAGTTTATCGATAGGGGACGTTTCCTACGAGCAGTACTTC
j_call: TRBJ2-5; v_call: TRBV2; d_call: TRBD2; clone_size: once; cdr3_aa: CASIGASGRETQYF; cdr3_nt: TGTGCCAGCATCGGAGCTAGCGGGAGAGAGACCCAGTACTTC
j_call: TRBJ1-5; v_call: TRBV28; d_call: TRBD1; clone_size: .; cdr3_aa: CASTADRVQPQHF; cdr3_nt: TGTGCCAGCACCGCAGACAGGGTTCAGCCCCAGCATTTT
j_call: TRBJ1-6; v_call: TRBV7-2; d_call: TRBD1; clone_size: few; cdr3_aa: CASSYRDSGNSPLHF; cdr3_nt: TGTGCCAGCAGCTACCGGGACAGTGGAAATTCACCCCTCCACTTT
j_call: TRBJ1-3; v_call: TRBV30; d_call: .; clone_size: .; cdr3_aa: CACDPGVGVGNTIYF; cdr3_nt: TGTGCCTGCGACCCAGGGGTAGGGGTTGGAAACACCATATATTTT
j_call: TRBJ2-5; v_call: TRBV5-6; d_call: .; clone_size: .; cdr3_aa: CASHEYGVQETQYF; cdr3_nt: TGTGCCAGTCACGAGTACGGGGTCCAAGAGACCCAGTACTTC
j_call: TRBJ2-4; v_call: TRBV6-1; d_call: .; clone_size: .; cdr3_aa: CASSESGLGNIQYF; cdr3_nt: TGTGCCAGCAGTGAAAGTGGATTGGGTAACATTCAGTACTTC
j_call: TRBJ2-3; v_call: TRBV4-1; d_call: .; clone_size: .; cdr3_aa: CASSQRFGQTDTQYF; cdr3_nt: TGCGCCAGCAGCCAAAGGTTTGGGCAGACAGATACGCAGTATTTT
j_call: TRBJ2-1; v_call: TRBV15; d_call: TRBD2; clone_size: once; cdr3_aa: CATSISKNPSGIYNEQFF; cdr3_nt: TGTGCCACCAGCATCTCCAAAAACCCCAGCGGGATCTACAATGAGCAGTTCTTC